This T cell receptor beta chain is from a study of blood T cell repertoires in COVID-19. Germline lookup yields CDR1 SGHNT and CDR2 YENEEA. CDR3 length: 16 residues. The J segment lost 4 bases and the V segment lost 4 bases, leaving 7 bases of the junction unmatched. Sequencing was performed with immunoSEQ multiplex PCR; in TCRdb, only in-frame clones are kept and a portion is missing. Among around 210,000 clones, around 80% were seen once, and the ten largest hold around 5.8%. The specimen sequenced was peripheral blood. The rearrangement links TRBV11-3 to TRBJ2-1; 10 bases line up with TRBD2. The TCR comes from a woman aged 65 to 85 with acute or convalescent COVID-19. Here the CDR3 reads CASSSLGLAEYNEQFF. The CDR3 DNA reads TGTGCCAGCAGCTCACTAGGACTAGCGGAGTACAATGAGCAGTTCTTC.